A single sample gave rise to the 2 T cell receptor beta chains below, sequenced in a study of blood T cell repertoires in COVID-19. Sequencing used immunoSEQ multiplex PCR; TCRdb keeps in-frame clones, though not all of them. In the table there are over 150,000 clones, roughly 89% of which are singletons. Sequenced sample: peripheral blood. The receptors were gathered from an older woman with COVID-19, enrolled during active disease.

CDR3 nucleotide sequence: TGTGCCAGCAGCTTAGGGACTAGCGGCTACAATGAGCAGTTCTTC. Amino acid sequence: CASSLGTSGYNEQFF. The genes are TRBV11-3 and TRBJ2-1; 10 bases align to TRBD2. Germline CDR1 SGHNT, CDR2 YENEEA. The CDR3 is 15 amino acids. J gave up 3 bases and V 1 base, and 0 bases lay outside the gene matches.

The chain uses TRBV30 and TRBJ1-5; D gene uncertain. Germline assignment: CDR1 GTSNPN and CDR2 SVGIG (reference sequence). The CDR3 consists of 15 residues. Trimming pared 1 base from V and 2 bases from J, leaving 12 bases between. The CDR3 loop is CAWSAVLEGNQPQHF. The CDR3 DNA sequence: TGTGCCTGGAGTGCCGTCCTTGAGGGCAATCAGCCCCAGCATTTT.